The T cell receptor (beta chain) under discussion was sequenced for a study of T cell responses to AZD1222 COVID-19 vaccine. Libraries were prepared by immunoSEQ multiplex PCR; TCRdb keeps only in-frame clonotypes and omits some of them. The sample shows under 100,000 clones, 80% to 90% of them seen only once. The CDR3 length is 14 residues. CDR1 is SGHDN, CDR2 FVKESK, per germline. Trimming pared 0 bases from V and 7 bases from J, leaving 13 bases between. The sample was peripheral blood, taken 28 days after the second AZD1222 dose. The genes are TRBV14 and TRBJ2-7; D ambiguous. The TCR sequence derives from an adult who received the AZD1222 COVID-19 vaccine. The CDR3 spells CASSQDAGPREQYF. The CDR3 DNA reads TGTGCCAGCAGCCAAGATGCCGGACCCCGGGAGCAGTACTTC.